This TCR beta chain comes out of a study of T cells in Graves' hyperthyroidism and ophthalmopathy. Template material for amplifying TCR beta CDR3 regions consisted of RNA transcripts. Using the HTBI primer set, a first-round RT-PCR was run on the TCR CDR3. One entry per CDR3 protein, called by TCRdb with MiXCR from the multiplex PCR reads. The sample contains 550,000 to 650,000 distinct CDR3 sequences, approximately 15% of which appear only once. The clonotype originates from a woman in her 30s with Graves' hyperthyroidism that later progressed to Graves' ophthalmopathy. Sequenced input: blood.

The CDR3 DNA reads TGTGCCAGCAGCGGTCCCGGGAGAACCGGGGAGCTGTTTTTT. Translated, it gives CASSGPGRTGELFF. The chain employs TRBV7-9 and TRBJ2-2; tentatively, D is TRBD2 (6 bases). Trimming pared 5 bases from V and 5 bases from J, leaving 12 bases between. CDR3 length: 14 residues. The germline V gene encodes CDR1 SEHNR and CDR2 FQNEAQ (reference sequence).